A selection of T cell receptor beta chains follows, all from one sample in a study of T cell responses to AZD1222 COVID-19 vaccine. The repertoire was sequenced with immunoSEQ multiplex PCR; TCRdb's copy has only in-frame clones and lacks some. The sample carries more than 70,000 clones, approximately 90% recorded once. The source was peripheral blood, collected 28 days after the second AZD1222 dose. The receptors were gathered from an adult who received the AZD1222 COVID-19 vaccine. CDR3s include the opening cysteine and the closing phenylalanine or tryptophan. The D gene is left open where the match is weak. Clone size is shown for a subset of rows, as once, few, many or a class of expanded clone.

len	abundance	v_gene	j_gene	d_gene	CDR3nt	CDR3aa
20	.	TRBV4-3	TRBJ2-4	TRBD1	TGCGCCAGCAGCCAAGATTTCGGACAGGGGGAGGTGGTAGCCAAAAACATTCAGTACTTC	CASSQDFGQGEVVAKNIQYF
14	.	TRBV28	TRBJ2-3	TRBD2	TGTGCCAGCAGTTTTACTAGCGGGGCAGATACGCAGTATTTT	CASSFTSGADTQYF
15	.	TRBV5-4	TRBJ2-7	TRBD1	TGTGCCAGCAGCTTAGGACAGGGACAGGCCTACGAGCAGTACTTC	CASSLGQGQAYEQYF
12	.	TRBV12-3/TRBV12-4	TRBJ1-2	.	TGTGCCAGCAGTTTGGGGGGTGGTGGCTACACCTTC	CASSLGGGGYTF
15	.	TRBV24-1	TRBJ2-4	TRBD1	TGTGCCACCGCCCCCGGGACAGGGGAGATTGACATTCAGTACTTC	CATAPGTGEIDIQYF
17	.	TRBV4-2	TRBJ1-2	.	TGTGCCAGCAGCCAAGCTACGGTTGGGGATCGGGCGAATGGCTACACCTTC	CASSQATVGDRANGYTF
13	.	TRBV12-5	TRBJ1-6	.	TGTGCTAGTGGTCAGGTGGAGGGTTCACCCCTCCACTTT	CASGQVEGSPLHF
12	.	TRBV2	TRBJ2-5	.	TGTGCCAGCAATCGGGTCCGAGAGACCCAGTACTTC	CASNRVRETQYF
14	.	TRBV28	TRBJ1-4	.	TGTGCCAGCAGTTTAAGTGAGGCTAATGAAAAACTGTTTTTT	CASSLSEANEKLFF
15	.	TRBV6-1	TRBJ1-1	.	TGTGCCAGCAGTGACATGGGGGGGATAGAAACTGAAGCTTTCTTT	CASSDMGGIETEAFF
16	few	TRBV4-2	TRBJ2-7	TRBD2	TGTGCCAGCAGCCAAGACGGAGCGGGAGGCTCCTACGAGCAGTACTTC	CASSQDGAGGSYEQYF
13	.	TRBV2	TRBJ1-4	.	TGTGCCAGTGAGCCGGGACGTACTGAAAAACTGTTTTTT	CASEPGRTEKLFF
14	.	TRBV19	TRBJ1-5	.	TGTGCCAGTAGTGACCCGGGACGGAATCAGCCCCAGCATTTT	CASSDPGRNQPQHF
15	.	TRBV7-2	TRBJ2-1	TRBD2	TGTGCCAGCAGCCCCGGACTAGCGCCATACAATGAGCAGTTCTTC	CASSPGLAPYNEQFF
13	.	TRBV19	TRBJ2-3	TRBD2	TGTGCCAGTAGTCCCGGACTAGCGGATACGCAGTATTTT	CASSPGLADTQYF
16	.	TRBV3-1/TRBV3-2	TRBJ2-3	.	TGTGCCAGCAGCCACGGTCGGGGGAGTTATATAGATACGCAGTATTTT	CASSHGRGSYIDTQYF
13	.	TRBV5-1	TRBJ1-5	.	TGCGCCAGCAGCTTAGGCTACAATCAGCCCCAGCATTTT	CASSLGYNQPQHF
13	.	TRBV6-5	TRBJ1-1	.	TGTGCCAGCACCGGGGGACCCACCCTTGAAGCTTTCTTT	CASTGGPTLEAFF
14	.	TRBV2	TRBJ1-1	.	TGTGCCAGCAGTGAAAGGGGAATGAACACTGAAGCTTTCTTT	CASSERGMNTEAFF
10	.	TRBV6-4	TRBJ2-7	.	TGTGCCAGCGGGGAGGAAGAGCAGTACTTC	CASGEEEQYF
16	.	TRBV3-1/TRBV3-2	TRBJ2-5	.	TGTGCCAGCAGCCAAGATCACCAGATCGAGGGGGAGACCCAGTACTTC	CASSQDHQIEGETQYF
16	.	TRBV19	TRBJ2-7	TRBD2	TGTGCCAGTAGTCCCGGGACTAGCCGATTTTATTACGAGCAGTACTTC	CASSPGTSRFYYEQYF
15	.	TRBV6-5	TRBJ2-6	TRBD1	TGTGCCAGCCACAGGGGGCTGGGAGGGGCCAACGTCCTGACTTTC	CASHRGLGGANVLTF
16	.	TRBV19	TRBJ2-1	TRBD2	TGTGCCAGTAGTACATCAGACGCACGGACTAGCTATGAGCAGTTCTTC	CASSTSDARTSYEQFF
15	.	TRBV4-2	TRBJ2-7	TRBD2	TGTGCCAGCAGCCAAGGACAAGCGGGAAACTACGAGCAGTACTTC	CASSQGQAGNYEQYF
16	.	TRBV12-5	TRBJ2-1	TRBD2	TGTGCTAGTGGTTCCCCCCTAGCGGGAGGACCCCTAGAGCAGTTCTTC	CASGSPLAGGPLEQFF
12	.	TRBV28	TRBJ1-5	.	TGTGCCAGCAGTTTCTCGCATCAGCCCCAGCATTTT	CASSFSHQPQHF
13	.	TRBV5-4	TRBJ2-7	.	TGTGCCAGCAGCTCCGGACAGCGCTACGAGCAGTACTTC	CASSSGQRYEQYF
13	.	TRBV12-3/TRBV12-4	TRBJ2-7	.	TGTGCTTCAGGGGATGGCGGAGCCTACGAGCAGTACTTC	CASGDGGAYEQYF
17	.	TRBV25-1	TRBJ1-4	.	TGTGCCAGCAGTACTCCCATTCCAGGTTCCCTGATGGAGAAACTGTTTTTT	CASSTPIPGSLMEKLFF
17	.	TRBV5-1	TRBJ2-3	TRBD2	TGCGCCAGCAGCTCCGGCCTTTTGGCAGCGGGGACAGATACGCAGTATTTT	CASSSGLLAAGTDTQYF
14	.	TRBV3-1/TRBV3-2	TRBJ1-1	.	TGTGCCAGCAGCCAAAAGGGGAGGGGGACTGAAGCTTTCTTT	CASSQKGRGTEAFF
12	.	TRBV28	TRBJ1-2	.	TGTGCCAGCAGATTGGGAAGCTATGGCTACACCTTC	CASRLGSYGYTF
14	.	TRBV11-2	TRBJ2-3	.	TGTGCCAGCAGCAAAGGCGGGAACTCAGATACGCAGTATTTT	CASSKGGNSDTQYF
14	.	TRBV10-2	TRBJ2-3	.	TGCGCCAGCAGTGAATGGCTCCCCACAGATACGCAGTATTTT	CASSEWLPTDTQYF
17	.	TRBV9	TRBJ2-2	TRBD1	TGTGCCAGCAGCGCGCCAACCGGGACAGGGAGAACCGGGGAGCTGTTTTTT	CASSAPTGTGRTGELFF
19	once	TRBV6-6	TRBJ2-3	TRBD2	TGTGCCAGCAGCTCCCTAGCGGGAGGTCTACTTACTAGCACAGATACGCAGTATTTT	CASSSLAGGLLTSTDTQYF
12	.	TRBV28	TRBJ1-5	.	TGTGCCAGCACGTCTTTCGGTCAGCCCCAGCATTTT	CASTSFGQPQHF
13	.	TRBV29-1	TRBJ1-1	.	TGCAGCGTCTTGGGACTGGGGGGGACTGAAGCTTTCTTT	CSVLGLGGTEAFF
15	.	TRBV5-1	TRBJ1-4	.	TGCGCCAGCAGCTTGGCCGGGGGTAAGAATGAAAAACTGTTTTTT	CASSLAGGKNEKLFF
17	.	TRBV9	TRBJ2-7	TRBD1	TGTGCCAGCAGCGCCGGGACAGGGGGCGCGGAGGTATACGAGCAGTACTTC	CASSAGTGGAEVYEQYF
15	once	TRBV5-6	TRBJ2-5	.	TGTGCCAGCAGCTTGGTATTAGCGAAACAAGAGACCCAGTACTTC	CASSLVLAKQETQYF
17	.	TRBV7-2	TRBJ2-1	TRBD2	TGTGCCAGCAGCTTGGCAGGGACAAGGACTAGCGACAATGAGCAGTTCTTC	CASSLAGTRTSDNEQFF
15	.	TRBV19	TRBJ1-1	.	TGTGCCAGTAGTACCCGGGGCCTGGGGAATCCTGAAGCTTTCTTT	CASSTRGLGNPEAFF
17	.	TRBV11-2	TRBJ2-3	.	TGTGCCAGCAGCTCCTATCCTACCGCGGGCCCCACAGATACGCAGTATTTT	CASSSYPTAGPTDTQYF
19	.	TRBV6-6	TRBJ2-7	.	TGTGCCAGCAGTCGTACAGGGAAGCGTAAATCAGTTTTCTCCTACGAGCAGTACTTC	CASSRTGKRKSVFSYEQYF
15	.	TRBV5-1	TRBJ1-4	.	TGCGCCAGCAGCTTACGGTCTGCAACTAATGAAAAACTGTTTTTT	CASSLRSATNEKLFF
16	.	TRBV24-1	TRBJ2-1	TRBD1	TGTGCCACCAGTGGAGGATTAGGGACAGGGGGCAATGAGCAGTTCTTC	CATSGGLGTGGNEQFF
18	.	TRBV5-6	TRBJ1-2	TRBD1	TGTGCCAGCAGCTCACGGGTGGGGGGACAGAGGTCTGACTATGGCTACACCTTC	CASSSRVGGQRSDYGYTF
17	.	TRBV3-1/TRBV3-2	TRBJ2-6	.	TGTGCCAGCAGCCAGGGGGACACATACTCTGGGGCCAACGTCCTGACTTTC	CASSQGDTYSGANVLTF
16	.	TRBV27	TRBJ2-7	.	TGTGCCAGCAGTTTAACCCCGGGACTCCACTACTACGAGCAGTACTTC	CASSLTPGLHYYEQYF
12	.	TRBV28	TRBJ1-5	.	TGTGCCAGCACCATATTGGGAGAGCCCCAGCATTTT	CASTILGEPQHF